Listed below are T cell receptor beta chains from one sample, sequenced in a study of control samples from healthy donors and cancer patients. Using immunoSEQ multiplex PCR, the repertoire was profiled, and TCRdb retains in-frame clones only, with some absent. The sample lists approximately 230,000 clones, about four fifths occurring once. Sequenced: PBMCs. These receptors originate from an older woman with lung cancer. Each CDR3 is given with its conserved first and last residue. Fields, in order: clone size, V gene, D gene, J gene, CDR3 protein, CDR3 DNA. D genes are given only for firm matches. Size tells how often a clone was seen (once, few, many) or the class of an expanded clone, and some rows leave it out.

.,TRBV13,.,TRBJ2-3,CASSLGPGSTDTQYF,TGTGCCAGCAGCTTAGGGCCAGGATCCACAGATACGCAGTATTTT
few,TRBV6-5,.,TRBJ1-3,CASSYSEGSGNTIYF,TGTGCCAGCAGTTACTCCGAGGGGAGTGGAAACACCATATATTTT
once,TRBV5-1,.,TRBJ1-1,CASSLAGFTEAFF,TGCGCCAGCAGCTTGGCGGGGTTCACTGAAGCTTTCTTT
.,TRBV24-1,.,TRBJ1-1,CATSVGPYTEAFF,TGTGCCACCAGTGTAGGGCCGTACACTGAAGCTTTCTTT
.,TRBV11-3,.,TRBJ2-1,CASSSSRTEEQFF,TGTGCCAGCAGCTCGAGCCGGACCGAGGAGCAGTTCTTC
few,TRBV4-1,TRBD1,TRBJ2-2,CASSQPTGGAFTGELFF,TGCGCCAGCAGCCAACCAACAGGGGGCGCCTTTACCGGGGAGCTGTTTTTT
.,TRBV11-1,.,TRBJ2-7,CASSLAEGYEQYF,TGTGCCAGCAGCTTAGCGGAAGGCTACGAGCAGTACTTC
.,TRBV7-9,.,TRBJ1-2,CASDRDIPLDGYTF,TGTGCCAGCGACCGGGACATTCCGTTAGATGGCTACACCTTC
.,TRBV15,TRBD2,TRBJ2-2,CATSRDSGSAGELFF,TGTGCCACCAGCAGGGATAGCGGGAGCGCCGGGGAGCTGTTTTTT
once,TRBV9,.,TRBJ1-3,CASGRFRSDTIYF,TGTGCCAGCGGAAGGTTTAGATCGGACACCATATATTTT
.,TRBV6-6,.,TRBJ1-4,CASSYYDSNEKLFF,TGTGCCAGCAGTTACTACGACAGTAATGAAAAACTGTTTTTT
.,TRBV5-6,.,TRBJ1-2,CASSSPYYGYTF,TGTGCCAGCAGCTCACCCTACTATGGCTACACCTTC
.,TRBV3-1/TRBV3-2,.,TRBJ1-1,CASSHRAVGRVAFF,TGTGCCAGCAGCCATAGGGCCGTGGGGCGAGTGGCTTTCTTT
.,TRBV7-2,TRBD1,TRBJ1-1,CASSLTGGPEAFF,TGTGCCAGCAGCTTGACAGGGGGTCCTGAAGCTTTCTTT
.,TRBV30,.,TRBJ1-4,CAWSVEGSNEKLFF,TGTGCCTGGAGTGTGGAGGGATCAAATGAAAAACTGTTTTTT
.,TRBV28,.,TRBJ1-5,CASSGASAGQPQHF,TGTGCCAGCAGTGGGGCATCGGCGGGTCAGCCCCAGCATTTT
.,TRBV5-1,TRBD1,TRBJ1-2,CASSFGTVGGYGYTF,TGCGCCAGCAGCTTTGGGACAGTTGGGGGCTATGGCTACACCTTC
.,TRBV5-1,.,TRBJ2-2,CASSFNTGELFF,TGCGCCAGCAGCTTCAACACCGGGGAGCTGTTTTTT
.,TRBV6-5,TRBD2,TRBJ2-3,CASSYSGLAGVDTQYF,TGTGCCAGCAGTTACTCGGGACTAGCGGGAGTAGATACGCAGTATTTT
.,TRBV5-1,.,TRBJ1-1,CASSLVSMNTEAFF,TGCGCCAGCAGCTTAGTCAGTATGAACACTGAAGCTTTCTTT
.,TRBV5-1,TRBD1,TRBJ2-5,CASSLTQTGGETQYF,TGCGCCAGCAGCTTGACACAGACAGGGGGAGAGACCCAGTACTTC
.,TRBV28,.,TRBJ1-1,CASSPDFQNTEAFF,TGTGCCAGCAGTCCGGACTTCCAGAACACTGAAGCTTTCTTT
.,TRBV18,TRBD1,TRBJ1-1,CASSPRTGGAGTEAFF,TGTGCCAGCTCACCAAGGACAGGGGGCGCGGGGACTGAAGCTTTCTTT
.,TRBV27,.,TRBJ1-5,CASSLSYSNQPQHF,TGTGCCAGCAGTTTGTCTTATAGCAATCAGCCCCAGCATTTT
once,TRBV28,TRBD2,TRBJ2-7,CASTLAGSYEQYF,TGTGCCAGCACACTAGCGGGAAGCTACGAGCAGTACTTC
once,TRBV5-1,TRBD2,TRBJ2-7,CASSLPSGSYEQYF,TGCGCCAGCAGCCTCCCTAGCGGATCCTACGAGCAGTACTTC
once,TRBV9,.,TRBJ2-2,CASSVGGQYTGELFF,TGTGCCAGCAGCGTGGGGGGACAGTACACCGGGGAGCTGTTTTTT